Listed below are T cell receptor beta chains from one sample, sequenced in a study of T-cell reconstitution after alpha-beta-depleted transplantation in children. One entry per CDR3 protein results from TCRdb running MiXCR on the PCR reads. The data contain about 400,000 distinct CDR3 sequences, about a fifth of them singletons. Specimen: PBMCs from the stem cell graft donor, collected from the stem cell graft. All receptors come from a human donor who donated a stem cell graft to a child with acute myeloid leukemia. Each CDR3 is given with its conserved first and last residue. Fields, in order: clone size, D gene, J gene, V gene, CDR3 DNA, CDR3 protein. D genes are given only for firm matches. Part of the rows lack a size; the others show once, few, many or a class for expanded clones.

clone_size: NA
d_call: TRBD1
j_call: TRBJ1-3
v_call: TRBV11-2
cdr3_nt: TGTGCCAGCAGGTGGACAGGGGCTGGAAACACCATATATTTT
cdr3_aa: CASRWTGAGNTIYF

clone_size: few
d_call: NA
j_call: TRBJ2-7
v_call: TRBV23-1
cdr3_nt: TGCGCCAGCAGTTCGGACCTTCCTCACGAGCAGTACTTC
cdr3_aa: CASSSDLPHEQYF

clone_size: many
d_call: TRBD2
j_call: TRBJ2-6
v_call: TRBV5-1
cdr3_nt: TGCGCCAGCAGCTTGGCGGGCCTAGCGGGAGCTGGGGCCAACGTCCTGACTTTC
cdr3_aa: CASSLAGLAGAGANVLTF

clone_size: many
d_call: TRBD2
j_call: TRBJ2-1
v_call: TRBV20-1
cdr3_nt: TGCAGTGCGCTTCAACTAGCGAACTACAATGAGCAGTTCTTC
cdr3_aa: CSALQLANYNEQFF

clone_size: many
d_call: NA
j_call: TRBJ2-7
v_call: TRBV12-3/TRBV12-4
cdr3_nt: TGTGCCAGCAGTCAGACTCACGAGCAGTACTTC
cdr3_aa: CASSQTHEQYF

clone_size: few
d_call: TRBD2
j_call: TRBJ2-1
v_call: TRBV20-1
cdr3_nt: TGCAGTGCTGGACTAGCGGGAGGTTGGGTTTACAATGAGCAGTTCTTC
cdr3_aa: CSAGLAGGWVYNEQFF

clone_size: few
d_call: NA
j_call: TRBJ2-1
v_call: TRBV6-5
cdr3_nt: TGTGCCAGCAGTTACTCGAGTAGCGGTAACTACAATGAGCAGTTCTTC
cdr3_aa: CASSYSSSGNYNEQFF

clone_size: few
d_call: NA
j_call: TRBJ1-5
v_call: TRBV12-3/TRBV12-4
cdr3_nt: TGTGCCAGCAGTTATGGGTCGAGCAATCAGCCCCAGCATTTT
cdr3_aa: CASSYGSSNQPQHF

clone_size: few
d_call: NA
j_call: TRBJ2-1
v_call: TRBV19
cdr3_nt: TGTGCCAGTAGTTCAGAGATTGGTGCCGAGCAGTTCTTC
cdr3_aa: CASSSEIGAEQFF

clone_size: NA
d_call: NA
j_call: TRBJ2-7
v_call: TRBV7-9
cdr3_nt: TGTGCCAGCAGCGCCCAGGTGGTGGGCTCCTACGAGCAGTACTTC
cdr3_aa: CASSAQVVGSYEQYF

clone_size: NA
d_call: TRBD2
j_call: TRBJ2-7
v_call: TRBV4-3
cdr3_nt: TGCGCCAGCAGCCAAACGCTAGCGGGGACCTCCTACGAGCAGTACTTC
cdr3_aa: CASSQTLAGTSYEQYF

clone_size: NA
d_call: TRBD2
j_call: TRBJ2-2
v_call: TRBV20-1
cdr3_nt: TGCGGAGCGGGAGTTGTCACCGGGGAGCTGTTTTTT
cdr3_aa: CGAGVVTGELFF

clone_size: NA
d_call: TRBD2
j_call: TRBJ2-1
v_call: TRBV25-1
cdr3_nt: TGTGCCAGCAGTGAAGAGCGGACTAGCGGAGTCAATGAGCAGTTCTTC
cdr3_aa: CASSEERTSGVNEQFF

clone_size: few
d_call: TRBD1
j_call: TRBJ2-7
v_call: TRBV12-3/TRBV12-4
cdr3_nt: TGTGCCAGCAGCCCTTGGGACAGGGTGACATACGAGCAGTACTTC
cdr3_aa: CASSPWDRVTYEQYF

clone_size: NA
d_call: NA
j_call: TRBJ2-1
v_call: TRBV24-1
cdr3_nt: TGTGCCACCAGTGATTTTCACAGCGGTTACAATGAGCAGTTCTTC
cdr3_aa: CATSDFHSGYNEQFF

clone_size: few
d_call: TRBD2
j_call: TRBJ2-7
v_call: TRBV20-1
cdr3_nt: TGCAGTGCTAGCCCGGGACTAGTCAGCGAGCAGTACTTC
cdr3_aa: CSASPGLVSEQYF

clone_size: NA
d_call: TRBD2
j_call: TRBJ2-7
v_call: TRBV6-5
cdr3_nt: TGTGCCAGCAGTTACAGCCCTAGCGGCCCCTACGAGCAGTACTTC
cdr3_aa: CASSYSPSGPYEQYF

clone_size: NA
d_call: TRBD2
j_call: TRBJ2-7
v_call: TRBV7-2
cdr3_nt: TGTGCCAGCAGCCCTTCGGGACTAGCGGGAGCCGAGCAGTACTTC
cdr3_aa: CASSPSGLAGAEQYF

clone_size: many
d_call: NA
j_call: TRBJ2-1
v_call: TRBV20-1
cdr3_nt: TGCAGTGCCAGAGCTCGGAGCTCCTACAATGAGCAGTTCTTC
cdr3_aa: CSARARSSYNEQFF

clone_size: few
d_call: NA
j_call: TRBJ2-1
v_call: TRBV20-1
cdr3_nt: TGCAGTGCCCAAGCCCTTGTGGGTTATGAGCAGTTCTTC
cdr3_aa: CSAQALVGYEQFF

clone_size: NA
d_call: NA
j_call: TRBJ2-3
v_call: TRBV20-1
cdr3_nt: TGCAGTGCTAGACTAGGGGGGCCCACGGATACGCAGTATTTT
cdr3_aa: CSARLGGPTDTQYF

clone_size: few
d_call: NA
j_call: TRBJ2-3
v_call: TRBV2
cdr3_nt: TGTGCCAGCAGTGAAGCGCTCCCAGGGGAAACGCAGTATTTT
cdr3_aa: CASSEALPGETQYF

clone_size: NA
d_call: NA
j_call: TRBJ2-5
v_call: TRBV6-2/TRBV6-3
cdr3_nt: TGTGCCAGCAGTTACTCGGGTAGCGGAGAGACCCAGTACTTC
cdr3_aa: CASSYSGSGETQYF

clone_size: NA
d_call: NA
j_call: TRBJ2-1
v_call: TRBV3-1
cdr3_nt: TGTGCCAGCAGCCCCCGGGTAGCGCGCACTGACAATGAGCAGTTCTTC
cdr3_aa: CASSPRVARTDNEQFF

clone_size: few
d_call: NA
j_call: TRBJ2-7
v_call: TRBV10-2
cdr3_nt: TGCGCCAGCAGCGACGGGTTGGACCTATACGAGCAGTACTTC
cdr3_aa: CASSDGLDLYEQYF

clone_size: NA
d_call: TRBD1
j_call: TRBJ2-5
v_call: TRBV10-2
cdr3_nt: TGCGCCAGTACATTCGACAGGGGGGAGACCCAGTACTTC
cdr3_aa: CASTFDRGETQYF

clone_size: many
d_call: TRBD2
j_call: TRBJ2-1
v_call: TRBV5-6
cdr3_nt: TGTGCCAGCAGCTCGGGACTAGTCAATGAGCAGTTCTTC
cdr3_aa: CASSSGLVNEQFF

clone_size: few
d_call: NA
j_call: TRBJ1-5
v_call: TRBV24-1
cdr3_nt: TGTGCCACCAGTGAATCAGGGACAATTAGCAATCAGCCCCAGCATTTT
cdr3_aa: CATSESGTISNQPQHF

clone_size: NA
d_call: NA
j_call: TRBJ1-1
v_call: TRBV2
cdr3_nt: TGTGCCAGCGGGGCCGGGACCAACACTGAAGCTTTCTTT
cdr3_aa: CASGAGTNTEAFF

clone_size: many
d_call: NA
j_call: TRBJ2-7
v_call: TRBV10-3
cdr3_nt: TGTGCCATCAGTGAACTGGGACTTTACGAGCAGTACTTC
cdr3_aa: CAISELGLYEQYF

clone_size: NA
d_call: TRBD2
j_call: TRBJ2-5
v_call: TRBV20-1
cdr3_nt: TGCAGTGCTAGTTCCGGACTAGCGGGAGGGCCTGAGACCCAGTACTTC
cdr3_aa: CSASSGLAGGPETQYF

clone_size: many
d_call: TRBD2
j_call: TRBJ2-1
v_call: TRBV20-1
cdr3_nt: TGCAGTGCTCGCAGACTAGCGGGGTCCTACAATGAGCAGTTCTTC
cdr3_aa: CSARRLAGSYNEQFF

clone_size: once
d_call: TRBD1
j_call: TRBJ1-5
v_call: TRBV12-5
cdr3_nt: TGTGCTAGTGGTTTGGACGGGCAGGGGGGCAATCAGCCCCAGCATTTT
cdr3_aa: CASGLDGQGGNQPQHF

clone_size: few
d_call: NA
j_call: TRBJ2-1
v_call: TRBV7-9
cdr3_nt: TGTGCCAGCAGCTTGGGGGGGCCCGAGGGAAGGCAGTTCTTC
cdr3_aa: CASSLGGPEGRQFF

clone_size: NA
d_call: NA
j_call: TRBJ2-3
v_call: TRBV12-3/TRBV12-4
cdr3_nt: TGTGCCAGCAGTTTGGGTGACAGACCCTTTAGCACAGATACGCAGTATTTT
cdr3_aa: CASSLGDRPFSTDTQYF

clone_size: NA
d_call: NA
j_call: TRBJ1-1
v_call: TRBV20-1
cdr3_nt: TGCAGTGCCACCAGGGGACTTTACACTGAAGCTTTCTTT
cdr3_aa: CSATRGLYTEAFF

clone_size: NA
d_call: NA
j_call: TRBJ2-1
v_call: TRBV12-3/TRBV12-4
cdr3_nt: TGTGCCAGCAGCCATAGCGGAGCTGAGAATGAGCAGTTCTTC
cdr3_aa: CASSHSGAENEQFF

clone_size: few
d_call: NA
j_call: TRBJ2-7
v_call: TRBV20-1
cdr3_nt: TGCAGTGCTAGTGACAGCTACGAGCAGTACTTC
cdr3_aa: CSASDSYEQYF

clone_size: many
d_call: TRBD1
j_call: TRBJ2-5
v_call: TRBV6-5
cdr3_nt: TGTGCCAGCAGTTACTCGAGGACAGGGGGATTTTCAGAGACCCAGTACTTC
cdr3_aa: CASSYSRTGGFSETQYF

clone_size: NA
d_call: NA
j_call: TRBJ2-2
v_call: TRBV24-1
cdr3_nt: TGTGCCACCAGTGATTGGGAGAACACCGGGGAGCTGTTTTTT
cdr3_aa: CATSDWENTGELFF

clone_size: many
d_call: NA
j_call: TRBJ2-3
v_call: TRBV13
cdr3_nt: TGTGCCAGCAGCCACGGGGACCTACAGCCGACAGATACGCAGTATTTT
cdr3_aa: CASSHGDLQPTDTQYF

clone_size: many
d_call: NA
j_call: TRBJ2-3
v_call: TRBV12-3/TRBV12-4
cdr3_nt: TGTGCCAGCAGCCTAGCAGGAACAGATACGCAGTATTTT
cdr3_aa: CASSLAGTDTQYF

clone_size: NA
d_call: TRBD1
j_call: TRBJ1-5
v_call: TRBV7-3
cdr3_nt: TGTGCCAGCAGACCCAGGGGGTCCTCCTATAGCAATCAGCCCCAGCATTTT
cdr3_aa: CASRPRGSSYSNQPQHF

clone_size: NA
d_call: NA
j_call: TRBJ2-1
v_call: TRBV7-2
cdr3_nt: TGTGCCAGCAGTTTAAGTACTAGTAAGCAGTTCTTC
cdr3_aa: CASSLSTSKQFF

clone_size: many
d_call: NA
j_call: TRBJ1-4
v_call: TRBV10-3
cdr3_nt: TGTGCCATCAGGGGGGACGGGCTTAATGAAAAACTGTTTTTT
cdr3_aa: CAIRGDGLNEKLFF

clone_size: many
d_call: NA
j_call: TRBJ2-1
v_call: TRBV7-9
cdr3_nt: TGTGCCAGCAGCTCAGGACAGCCGATTATCTTATACCAGTTCTTC
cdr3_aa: CASSSGQPIILYQFF

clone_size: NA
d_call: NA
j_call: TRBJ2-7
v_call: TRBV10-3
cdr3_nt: TGTGCCGTCCTAGAAGCGTTATCCTACGAGCAGTACTTC
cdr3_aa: CAVLEALSYEQYF

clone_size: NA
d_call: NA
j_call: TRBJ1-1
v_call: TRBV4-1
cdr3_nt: TGCGCCAGCAGGTTATCTGAAGCTTTCTTT
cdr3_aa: CASRLSEAFF

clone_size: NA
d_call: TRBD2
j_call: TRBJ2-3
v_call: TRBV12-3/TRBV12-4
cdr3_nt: TGTGCCAGCAGACGAGCGGGAACGCAGTATTTT
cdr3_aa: CASRRAGTQYF

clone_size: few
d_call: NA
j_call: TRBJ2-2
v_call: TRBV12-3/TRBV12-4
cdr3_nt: TGTGCCAGCAGACAAAAAAGTGCAACGAACACCGGGGAGCTGTTTTTT
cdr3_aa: CASRQKSATNTGELFF

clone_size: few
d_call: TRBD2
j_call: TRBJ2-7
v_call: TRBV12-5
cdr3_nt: TGTGCTAGTGGTTTGGAAACGAAATCTGCGGGGGGGCCCTACGAGCAGTACTTC
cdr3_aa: CASGLETKSAGGPYEQYF

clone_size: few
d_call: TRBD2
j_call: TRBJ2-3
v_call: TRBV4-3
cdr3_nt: TGCGCCAGCCGCCCGGGACTAGCGGGAGTGGCTACGCAGTATTTT
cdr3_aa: CASRPGLAGVATQYF

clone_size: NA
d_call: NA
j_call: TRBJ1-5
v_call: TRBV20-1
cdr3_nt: TGCAGTGCTCTAGTTGGGGCGGGGGCTGGGAGCAATCAGCCCCAGCATTTT
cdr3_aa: CSALVGAGAGSNQPQHF

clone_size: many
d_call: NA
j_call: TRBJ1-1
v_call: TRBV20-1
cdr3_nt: TGCAGTGCCGTGGATCGGACTGAAGCTTTCTTT
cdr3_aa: CSAVDRTEAFF

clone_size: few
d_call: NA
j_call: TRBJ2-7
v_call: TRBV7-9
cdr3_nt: TGTGCCAGCAGCTTAGCGTTCAGGGTCGACGAGCAGTACTTC
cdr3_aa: CASSLAFRVDEQYF

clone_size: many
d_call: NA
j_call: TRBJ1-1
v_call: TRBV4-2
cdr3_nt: TGTGCCAGCAGCCAGGTTAAGGAGAAGAACACTGAAGCTTTCTTT
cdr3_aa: CASSQVKEKNTEAFF

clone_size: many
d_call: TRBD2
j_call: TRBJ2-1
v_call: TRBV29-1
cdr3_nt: TGCAGCGCAAGGGGACTAGCGGTCACCTACAATGAGCAGTTCTTC
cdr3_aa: CSARGLAVTYNEQFF

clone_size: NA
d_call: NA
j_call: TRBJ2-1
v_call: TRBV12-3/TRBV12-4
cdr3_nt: TGTGCCAGCAGTACAGCTAGCTCCTACAATGAGCAGTTCTTC
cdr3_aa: CASSTASSYNEQFF

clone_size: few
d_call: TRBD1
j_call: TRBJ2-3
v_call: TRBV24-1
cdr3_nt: TGTGCCACCAGTGACAGACAGGGGTCGACAGATACGCAGTATTTT
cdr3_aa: CATSDRQGSTDTQYF